This TCR beta chain was sequenced in a study of PD-1 blockade in classical Hodgkin lymphoma. J lost 2 bases, V lost 4 bases, and 8 bases had no gene match. Germline loops: CDR1 SGDLS, CDR2 YYNGEE. This CDR3 spans 15 amino acids. The time point was: cycle 4 day 1 (C4D1), after about 6 weeks of nivolumab. Each of the patients experienced relapse following autologous stem cell transplantation, and their brentuximab vedotin exposure differed. Sequencing used immunoSEQ multiplex PCR; TCRdb keeps in-frame clones, though not all of them. This sample has around 35,000 clones, with 72% found just once. Source: peripheral blood mononuclear cells (PBMCs), taken before the fourth cycle of nivolumab. The sequence was obtained from a human donor with classical Hodgkin lymphoma. This chain connects TRBV9 to TRBJ2-7; 8 bases align to TRBD1. DNA for the CDR3: TGTGCCAGCAGCCCTCTAGGACAGGGTACCTACGAGCAGTACTTC. Translated, it gives CASSPLGQGTYEQYF.